This TCR beta chain originates from a study of cytomegalovirus exposure and HLA in healthy donors. Findings and caveats of the study: CMV serostatus was the only immune exposure information that was available. The authors judged a highly shared variant cluster likely a sequencing artifact.

In the PCR, 60 Vbeta and 13 Jbeta primers were used. The assay was immunoSEQ multiplex PCR, and TCRdb's table has in-frame clones only and misses some. The table has around 210,000 clones, approximately 78% seen once. J lost 4 bases, V lost 1 base, and 8 bases had no gene match. CDR1 and CDR2 from the germline V gene are SGHVS and FQNEAQ. CDR3 length: 19 amino acids. As concerns this clone: Its specificity is unknown.

Sequenced material: PBMCs. J is TRBJ2-1 and V is TRBV7-8, with 15 positions matching TRBD2. The sequence was obtained from a boy between 10 and 17 years old in good health and CMV-seronegative. The CDR3 DNA sequence: TGTGCCAGCAGCTTAGAAGGACTAGCGGGAGGGGGGGCGTACAATGAGCAGTTCTTC. As protein: CASSLEGLAGGGAYNEQFF.